Listed here is a single T cell receptor (beta chain). The target antigen is unknown. This was the immunoSEQ v3 assay. Libraries were sequenced to 2 million to 2.5 million read pairs (survey) or roughly 4.5-6 million (deep). Only in-frame clones appear in the TCRdb table, and some are missing; sequencing was by immunoSEQ multiplex PCR. The repertoire consists of roughly 23,000 clones, with approximately 70% occurring once and the leading ten covering roughly 1.9%. The sample originates from a study of TIL therapy for anti-PD-1-resistant metastatic lung cancer. Turning to the study itself: Most patients had lung adenocarcinoma; several tumors were EGFR-mutant, two ALK-rearranged; half smoked currently or formerly.

General study points: Treatment-naive, never-smoker and oncogene-addicted patients were overrepresented in this highly selected cohort.

CDR1 is SGHTA and CDR2 is FQGNSA in the germline V gene. This CDR3 region has 14 residues. Germline trimming cut 4 bases from V and 5 bases from J; bases unmatched to any gene: 4. The time point: pre-treatment sample, taken before nivolumab and TIL therapy. The receptor was isolated from a person aged 30 to 80 with non-small cell lung cancer. This sample comprised blood, obtained at baseline. This chain uses TRBV7-2 with TRBJ1-2; TRBD1 agrees at 10 bases. CDR3 in DNA: TGTGCCAGCAGCTCCAGACAGGGGGCTTATGGCTACACCTTC. Its translation is CASSSRQGAYGYTF. The whole variable domain, remainder taken from reference TRBV7-2 and TRBJ1-2, is GAGVSQSPSNKVTEKGKDVELRCDPISGHTALYWYRQSLGQGLEFLIYFQGNSAPDKSGLPSDRFSAERTGGSVSTLTIQRTQQEDSAVYLCASSSRQGAYGYTFGSGTRLTVV.